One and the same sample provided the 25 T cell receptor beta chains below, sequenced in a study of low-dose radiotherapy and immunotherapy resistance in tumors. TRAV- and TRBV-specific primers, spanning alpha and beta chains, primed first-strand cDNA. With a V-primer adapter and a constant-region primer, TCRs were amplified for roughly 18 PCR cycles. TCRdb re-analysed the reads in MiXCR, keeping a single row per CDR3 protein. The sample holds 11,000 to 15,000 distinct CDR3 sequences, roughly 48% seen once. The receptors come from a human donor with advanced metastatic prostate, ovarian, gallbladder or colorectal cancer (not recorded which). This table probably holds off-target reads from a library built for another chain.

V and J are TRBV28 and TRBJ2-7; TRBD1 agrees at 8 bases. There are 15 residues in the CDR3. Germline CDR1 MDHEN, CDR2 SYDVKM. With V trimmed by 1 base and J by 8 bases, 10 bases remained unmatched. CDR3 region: CASSLSRDRTPKQYF. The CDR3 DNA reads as TGTGCCAGCAGTTTATCCCGGGACAGGACCCCTAAGCAGTACTTC.

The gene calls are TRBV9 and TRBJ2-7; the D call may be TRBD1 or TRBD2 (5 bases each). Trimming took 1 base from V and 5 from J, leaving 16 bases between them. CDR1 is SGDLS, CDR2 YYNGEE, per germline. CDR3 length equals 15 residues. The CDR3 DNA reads TGTGCCAGCAGCGTAAGGGACGGAGTGCTTGACGAGCAGTACTTC. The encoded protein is CASSVRDGVLDEQYF. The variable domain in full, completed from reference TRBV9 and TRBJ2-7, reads DSGVTQTPKHLITATGQRVTLRCSPRSGDLSVYWYQQSLDQGLQFLIQYYNGEERAKGNILERFSAQQFPDLHSELNLSSLELGDSALYFCASSVRDGVLDEQYFGPGTRLTVT.

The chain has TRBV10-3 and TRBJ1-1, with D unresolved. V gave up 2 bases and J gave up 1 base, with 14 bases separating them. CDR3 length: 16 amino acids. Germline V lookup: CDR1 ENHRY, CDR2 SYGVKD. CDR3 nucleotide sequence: TGTGCCATCAGTGAGGGGAAGTCCGCCAGGAACACTGAAGCTTTCTTT. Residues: CAISEGKSARNTEAFF.

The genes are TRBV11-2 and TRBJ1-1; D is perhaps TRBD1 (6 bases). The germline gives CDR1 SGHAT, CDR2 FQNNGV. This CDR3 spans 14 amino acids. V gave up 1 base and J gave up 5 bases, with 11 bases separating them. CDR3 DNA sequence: TGTGCCAGCAGCTTAGTGGGGGCCGGGACTGAAGCTTTCTTT. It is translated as CASSLVGAGTEAFF.

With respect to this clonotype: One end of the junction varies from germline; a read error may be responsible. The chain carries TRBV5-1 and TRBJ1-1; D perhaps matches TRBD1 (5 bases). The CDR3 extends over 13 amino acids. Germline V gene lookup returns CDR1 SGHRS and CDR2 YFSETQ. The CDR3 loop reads CASSKDTTAVAFF. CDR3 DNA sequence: TGTGCCAGCAGCAAGGACACCACTGCTGTTGCTTTCTTT.

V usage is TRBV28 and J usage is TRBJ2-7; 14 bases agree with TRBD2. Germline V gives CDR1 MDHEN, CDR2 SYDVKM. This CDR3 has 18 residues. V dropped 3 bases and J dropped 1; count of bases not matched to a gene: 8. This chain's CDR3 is CASSFRLAGGPKSYEQYF. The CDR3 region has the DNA TGTGCCAGCAGTTTCAGACTAGCGGGAGGGCCTAAATCCTACGAGCAGTACTTC.

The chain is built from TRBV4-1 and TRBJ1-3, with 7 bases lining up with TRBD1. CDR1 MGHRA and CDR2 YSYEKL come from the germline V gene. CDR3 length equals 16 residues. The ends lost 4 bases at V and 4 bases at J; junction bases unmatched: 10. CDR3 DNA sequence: TGCGCCAGCAGCCCGTTCAAGGGGGCGGAAGGAAACACCATATATTTT. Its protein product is CASSPFKGAEGNTIYF.

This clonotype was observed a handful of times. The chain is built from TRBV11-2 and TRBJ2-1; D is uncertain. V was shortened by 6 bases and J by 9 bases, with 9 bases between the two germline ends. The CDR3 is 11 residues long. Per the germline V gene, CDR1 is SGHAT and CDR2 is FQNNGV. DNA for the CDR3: TGTGCCAGCAGTCCCGTGGGTGAGCAGTTCTTC. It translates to CASSPVGEQFF.

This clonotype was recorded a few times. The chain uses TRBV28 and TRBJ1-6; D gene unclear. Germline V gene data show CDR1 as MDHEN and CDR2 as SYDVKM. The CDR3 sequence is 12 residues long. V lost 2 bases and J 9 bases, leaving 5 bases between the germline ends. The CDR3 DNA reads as TGTGCCAGCAGTTTAATCAGTTCACCCCTCCACTTT. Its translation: CASSLISSPLHF.

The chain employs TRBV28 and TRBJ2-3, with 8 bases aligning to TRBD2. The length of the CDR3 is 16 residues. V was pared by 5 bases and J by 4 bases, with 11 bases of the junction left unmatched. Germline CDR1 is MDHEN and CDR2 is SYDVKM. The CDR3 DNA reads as TGTGCCAGCAGTAAACTGGGACTAGGGGACTCAGATACGCAGTATTTT. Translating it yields CASSKLGLGDSDTQYF.

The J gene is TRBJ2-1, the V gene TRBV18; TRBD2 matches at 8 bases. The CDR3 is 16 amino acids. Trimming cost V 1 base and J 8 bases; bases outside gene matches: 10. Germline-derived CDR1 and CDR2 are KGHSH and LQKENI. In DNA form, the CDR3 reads TGTGCCAGCTCACCACGGACTAGCAGGAATACCCATGAGCAGTTCTTC. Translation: CASSPRTSRNTHEQFF. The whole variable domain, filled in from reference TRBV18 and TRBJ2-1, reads NAGVMQNPRHLVRRRGQEARLRCSPMKGHSHVYWYRQLPEEGLKFMVYLQKENIIDESGMPKERFSAEFPKEGPSILRIQQVVRGDSAAYFCASSPRTSRNTHEQFFGPGTRLTVL.

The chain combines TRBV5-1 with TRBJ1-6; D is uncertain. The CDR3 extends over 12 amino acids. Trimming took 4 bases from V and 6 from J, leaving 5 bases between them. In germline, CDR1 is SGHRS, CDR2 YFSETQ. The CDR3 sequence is CASSHINSPLHF. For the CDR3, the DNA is TGCGCCAGCAGCCATATTAATTCACCCCTCCACTTT.

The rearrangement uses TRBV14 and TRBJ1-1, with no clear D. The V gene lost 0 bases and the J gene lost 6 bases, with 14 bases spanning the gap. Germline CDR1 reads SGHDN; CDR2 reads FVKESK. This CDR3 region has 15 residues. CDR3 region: CASSQDRAGGAEAFF. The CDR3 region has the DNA TGTGCCAGCAGCCAAGATAGGGCGGGAGGTGCTGAAGCTTTCTTT.

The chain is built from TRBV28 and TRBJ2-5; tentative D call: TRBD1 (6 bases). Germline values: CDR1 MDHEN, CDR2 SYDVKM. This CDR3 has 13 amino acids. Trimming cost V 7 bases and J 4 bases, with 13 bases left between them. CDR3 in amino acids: CASKQGGRETQYF. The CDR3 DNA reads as TGTGCCAGCAAACAGGGTGGTCGAGAGACCCAGTACTTC.

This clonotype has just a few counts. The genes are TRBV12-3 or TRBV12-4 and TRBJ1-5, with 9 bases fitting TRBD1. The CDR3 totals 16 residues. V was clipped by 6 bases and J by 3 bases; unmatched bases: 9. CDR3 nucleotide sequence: TGTGCCAGCAGATATGGGACAGGGAGGGACAATCAGCCCCAGCATTTT. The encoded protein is CASRYGTGRDNQPQHF.

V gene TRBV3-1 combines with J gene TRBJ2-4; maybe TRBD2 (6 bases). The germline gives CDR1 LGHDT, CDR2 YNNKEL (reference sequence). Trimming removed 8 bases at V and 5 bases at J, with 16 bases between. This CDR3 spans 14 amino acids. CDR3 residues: CASRGVGLQNIQYF. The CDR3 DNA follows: TGTGCCAGCCGGGGAGTGGGACTCCAAAACATTCAGTACTTC.

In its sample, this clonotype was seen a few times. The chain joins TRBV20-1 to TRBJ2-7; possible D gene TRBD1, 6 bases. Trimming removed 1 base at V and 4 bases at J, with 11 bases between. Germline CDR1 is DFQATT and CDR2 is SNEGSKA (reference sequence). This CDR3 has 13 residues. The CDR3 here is CSARGGHFYEQYF. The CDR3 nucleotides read TGCAGTGCTAGAGGGGGACATTTTTACGAGCAGTACTTC.

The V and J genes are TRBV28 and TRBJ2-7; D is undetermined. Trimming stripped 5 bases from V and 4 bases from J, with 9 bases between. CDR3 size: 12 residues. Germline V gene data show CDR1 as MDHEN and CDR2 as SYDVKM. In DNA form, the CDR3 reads TGTGCCAGCAGTGACGAAAAGTACGAGCAGTACTTC. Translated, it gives CASSDEKYEQYF.

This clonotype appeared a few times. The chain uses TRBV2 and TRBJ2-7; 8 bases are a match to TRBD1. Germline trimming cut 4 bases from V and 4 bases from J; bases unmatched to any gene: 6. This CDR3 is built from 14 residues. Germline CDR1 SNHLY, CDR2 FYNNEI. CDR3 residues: CASSARQGAYEQYF. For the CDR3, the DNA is TGTGCCAGCAGTGCACGGCAGGGGGCTTACGAGCAGTACTTC.

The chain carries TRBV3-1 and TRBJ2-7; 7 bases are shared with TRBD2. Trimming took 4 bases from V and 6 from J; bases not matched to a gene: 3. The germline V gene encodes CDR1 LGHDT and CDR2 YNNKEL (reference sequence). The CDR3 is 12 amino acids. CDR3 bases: TGTGCCAGCAGCCGGGGCGGGGGCGAGCAGTACTTC. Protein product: CASSRGGGEQYF.

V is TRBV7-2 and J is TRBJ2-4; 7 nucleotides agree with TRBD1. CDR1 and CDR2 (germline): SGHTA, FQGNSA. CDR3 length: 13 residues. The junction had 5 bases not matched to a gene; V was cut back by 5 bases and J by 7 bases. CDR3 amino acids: CASSPRQGNIQYF. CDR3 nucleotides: TGTGCCAGCAGCCCGAGACAGGGTAACATTCAGTACTTC.

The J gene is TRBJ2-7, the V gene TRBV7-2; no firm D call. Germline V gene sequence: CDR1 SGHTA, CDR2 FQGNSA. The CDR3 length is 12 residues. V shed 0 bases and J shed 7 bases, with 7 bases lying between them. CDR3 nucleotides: TGTGCCAGCAGCTTAGCAATAAAAGAGCAGTACTTC. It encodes CASSLAIKEQYF.

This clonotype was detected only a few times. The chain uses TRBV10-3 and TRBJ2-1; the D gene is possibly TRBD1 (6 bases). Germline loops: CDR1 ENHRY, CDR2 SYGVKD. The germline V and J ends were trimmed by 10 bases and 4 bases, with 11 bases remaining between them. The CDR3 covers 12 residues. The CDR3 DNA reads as TGTGCCACCGGACAGACTTACAATGAGCAGTTCTTC. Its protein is CATGQTYNEQFF.

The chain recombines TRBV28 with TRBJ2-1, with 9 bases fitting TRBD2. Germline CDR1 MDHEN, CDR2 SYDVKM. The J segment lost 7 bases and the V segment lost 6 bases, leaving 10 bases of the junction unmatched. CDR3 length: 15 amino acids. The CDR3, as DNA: TGTGCCAGCAGCCAGGGTAGCGGGAGTGTAAATGAGCAGTTCTTC. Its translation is CASSQGSGSVNEQFF.

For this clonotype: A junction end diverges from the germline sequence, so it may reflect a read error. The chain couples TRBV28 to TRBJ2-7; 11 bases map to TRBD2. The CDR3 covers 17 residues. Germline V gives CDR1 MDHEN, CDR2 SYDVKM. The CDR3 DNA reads TGTGTCAGCATCGGGCCTCATAGCGGGAGGGCCCCCTACGAGCAGTACTTC. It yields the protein CVSIGPHSGRAPYEQYF. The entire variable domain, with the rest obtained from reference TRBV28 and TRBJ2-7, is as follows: DVKVTQSSRYLVKRTGEKVFLECVQDMDHENMFWYRQDPGLGLRLIYFSYDVKMKEKGDIPEGYSVSREKKERFSLILESASTNQTSMYLCVSIGPHSGRAPYEQYFGPGTRLTVT.